Presented here are 29 T cell receptor beta chains from one specimen sequenced in a study of T cell repertoires in cytomegalovirus infection. Their recognized antigens are unknown. TCRdb reanalysed the reads using MiXCR and keeps one entry per CDR3 protein. In the table there are 680,000 or so distinct CDR3 sequences, around a third of which are singletons. The sample here was cultured PBMCs, taken from culture after CMV antigen stimulation. The receptors stem from a human donor in good health (CMV status not recorded). Some clones in this sample may be carry-over from other donors' samples.

The genes are TRBV12-3 or TRBV12-4 and TRBJ1-1, with TRBD1 matching 9 bases. CDR3 size: 14 residues. Germline trimming cut 7 bases from V and 4 bases from J; bases unmatched to any gene: 7. This CDR3 is CASTATGGVTEAFF. DNA of the CDR3: TGTGCCAGCACCGCGACAGGGGGTGTCACTGAAGCTTTCTTT.

The rearrangement joins TRBV28 to TRBJ2-5; D is possibly TRBD1 (6 bases). V lost 2 bases to trimming and J lost 5 bases, with 12 bases between them. The CDR3 runs 14 residues. Germline loops: CDR1 MDHEN, CDR2 SYDVKM. CDR3: CASSLVDRGETQYF. In DNA, the CDR3 is TGTGCCAGCAGTTTAGTGGACAGAGGGGAGACCCAGTACTTC.

This clonotype has a handful of counts. The chain is built from TRBV7-2 and TRBJ1-2; perhaps TRBD1 as D (6 bases). Per germline, CDR1 SGHTA and CDR2 FQGNSA. Trimming took 3 bases from V and 6 from J, leaving 11 bases between them. The CDR3 loop spans 13 amino acids. The CDR3 here is CASSFTGFNGYTF. CDR3 bases: TGTGCCAGCAGCTTCACAGGGTTCAATGGCTACACCTTC.

This clonotype appeared a few times. The chain carries TRBV7-8 and TRBJ1-2, with a tentative D call TRBD1 (5 bases). Trimming removed 6 bases at V and 0 bases at J, with 14 bases between. Germline CDR1 is SGHVS and CDR2 is FQNEAQ. The CDR3 covers 15 residues. CDR3 nucleotide sequence: TGTGCCAGCAGTCAAGAGGTGGGGCCTAACTATGGCTACACCTTC. Protein: CASSQEVGPNYGYTF.

This sequence joins TRBV10-3 and TRBJ2-1, with 8 bases fitting TRBD2. Germline V gene lookup returns CDR1 ENHRY and CDR2 SYGVKD. After removal of 7 bases from V and 0 bases from J, the junction contained 8 bases not matched to a gene. The CDR3 runs 16 residues. CDR3 in amino acids: CAINTSGGGSYNEQFF. The CDR3 DNA reads as TGTGCCATCAATACTAGCGGAGGGGGCTCCTACAATGAGCAGTTCTTC.

The chain links TRBV11-2 to TRBJ2-1; D remains unclear. The germline gives CDR1 SGHAT, CDR2 FQNNGV. There are 11 residues in the CDR3. Trimming took 3 bases from V and 9 from J, leaving 6 bases between them. Written as DNA, the CDR3 is TGTGCCAGCAGCTTCTACCTTGAGCAGTTCTTC. It codes for CASSFYLEQFF. Full variable domain (remainder filled in from reference TRBV11-2 and TRBJ2-1): EAGVAQSPRYKIIEKRQSVAFWCNPISGHATLYWYQQILGQGPKLLIQFQNNGVVDDSQLPKDRFSAERLKGVDSTLKIQPAKLEDSAVYLCASSFYLEQFFGPGTRLTVL.

On this clonotype itself: A much larger clone is a single base away; this may be a read error. The rearrangement uses TRBV12-3 or TRBV12-4 and TRBJ2-3, with D possibly TRBD1 on 6 matching bases. V was trimmed by 8 bases and J by 2 bases, leaving 14 bases between them. This CDR3 is 14 amino acids long. The CDR3 loop is CASRETGHTDTQYF. The CDR3 nucleotides are TGTGCCAGCCGAGAAACGGGACACACAGATACGCAGTATTTT.

This clonotype has more than one count but fewer than ten. The J gene is TRBJ1-1, the V gene TRBV12-3 or TRBV12-4; 9 nucleotides match TRBD1. V was pared by 5 bases and J by 3 bases, with 4 bases of the junction left unmatched. The CDR3 totals 14 residues. CDR3 coding DNA: TGTGCCAGCAGTCCGGACAGGGGAGACACTGAAGCTTTCTTT. This encodes CASSPDRGDTEAFF.

The chain combines TRBV15 with TRBJ2-2; D remains ambiguous. Germline V gene data show CDR1 as LNHNV and CDR2 as YYDKDF (reference sequence). The CDR3 runs to 12 residues. Trimming pared 1 base from V and 5 bases from J, leaving 2 bases between. The CDR3 nucleotides are TGTGCCACCAGCAGAGGTACCGGGGAGCTGTTTTTT. Residues: CATSRGTGELFF.

The chain employs TRBV29-1 and TRBJ2-7, with 7 bases identical to TRBD1. The V gene's germline CDR1 is SQVTM and CDR2 ANQGSEA. Trimming took 6 bases from V and 1 from J; bases not matched to a gene: 6. CDR3 size: 13 residues. The CDR3 here is CSVRTGLSYEQYF. In DNA, the CDR3 is TGCAGCGTGCGGACAGGTTTGTCCTACGAGCAGTACTTC.

This clonotype has a handful of counts. Here the CDR3 reads CASSQFLQGSSYNEQFF. The CDR3 DNA sequence: TGCGCCAGCAGCCAGTTCCTACAGGGCAGCTCCTACAATGAGCAGTTCTTC. The rearrangement links TRBV4-1 to TRBJ2-1, with D tentatively TRBD1 (6 bases). The germline V gene encodes CDR1 MGHRA and CDR2 YSYEKL. The ends were cut back, 3 bases at V and 0 bases at J, with 15 bases in the middle. There are 17 residues in the CDR3.

This clonotype was detected only a few times. This chain connects TRBV5-1 to TRBJ2-3, with D perhaps matching TRBD2 (6 bases). V gave up 7 bases and J gave up 2 bases, with 11 bases separating them. Germline V lookup: CDR1 SGHRS, CDR2 YFSETQ. The CDR3 covers 13 residues. The CDR3 is CASGRTTTDTQYF. In nucleotides, the CDR3 is TGCGCCAGCGGGAGGACAACCACAGATACGCAGTATTTT.

Many counts were recorded for this clonotype. CDR3 sequence reads: CASSVPGLTLGHTEAFF. The CDR3 region has the DNA TGTGCCAGCAGCGTACCGGGCCTCACCCTAGGGCACACTGAAGCTTTCTTT. V is TRBV7-2 and J is TRBJ1-1; D unresolved. Per the germline V gene, CDR1 is SGHTA and CDR2 is FQGNSA. CDR3 length equals 17 residues. The V gene lost 5 bases and the J gene lost 3 bases, with 22 bases spanning the gap. Filled out from reference TRBV7-2 and TRBJ1-1, the complete variable domain reads GAGVSQSPSNKVTEKGKDVELRCDPISGHTALYWYRQSLGQGLEFLIYFQGNSAPDKSGLPSDRFSAERTGGSVSTLTIQRTQQEDSAVYLCASSVPGLTLGHTEAFFGQGTRLTVV.

In this sample, this clonotype turned up a few times. This chain joins TRBV19 and TRBJ2-7; 8 bases match TRBD1. The V segment lost 9 bases and the J segment 7 bases; nucleotides outside the gene matches: 14. CDR1 and CDR2 (germline): LNHDA, SQIVND (reference sequence). The CDR3 spans 14 residues. The CDR3 DNA is TGTGCCAGCACTCAGGGCAGGGGGCGTGGGGAGCAGTACTTC. Amino acid sequence: CASTQGRGRGEQYF.

This clonotype was observed once. Here the CDR3 DNA reads TGTGCCAGCACTCCGATGCCGGGACAGATGAACACTGAAGCTTTCTTT. Residues: CASTPMPGQMNTEAFF. The J gene is TRBJ1-1, the V gene TRBV25-1, with TRBD1 identical over 7 bases. The CDR3 covers 16 residues. The germline V gene encodes CDR1 MGHDK and CDR2 SYGVNS. V shed 7 bases and J 0 bases; nucleotides not matched to a gene: 11. Using reference TRBV25-1 and TRBJ1-1 for the parts outside the CDR3, the full variable domain is EADIYQTPRYLVIGTGKKITLECSQTMGHDKMYWYQQDPGMELHLIHYSYGVNSTEKGDLSSESTVSRIRTEHFPLTLESARPSHTSQYLCASTPMPGQMNTEAFFGQGTRLTVV.

The rearrangement joins TRBV5-6 to TRBJ2-6; the D is unclear. The germline gives CDR1 SGHDT, CDR2 YYEEEE. The CDR3 totals 15 residues. V dropped 6 bases and J dropped 2 bases, with 12 bases sitting between them. CDR3 amino acids: CASMDGWAGANVLTF. The CDR3 DNA follows: TGTGCCAGCATGGACGGTTGGGCTGGGGCCAACGTCCTGACTTTC.

The chain recombines TRBV15 with TRBJ1-1; 10 positions agree with TRBD1. V lost 5 bases and J lost 0; bases outside the gene matches: 3. Germline CDR1 LNHNV, CDR2 YYDKDF (reference sequence). The CDR3 contains 15 residues. The chain's CDR3 is CATSGQGEMNTEAFF. DNA for the CDR3: TGTGCCACCAGCGGACAGGGGGAAATGAACACTGAAGCTTTCTTT.

With regard to this clonotype: This may stem from a read error, because a much larger clone lies one nucleotide away. V and J are TRBV7-2 and TRBJ2-5; TRBD2 agrees at 8 bases. Germline V lookup: CDR1 SGHTA, CDR2 FQGNSA. This CDR3 is 13 amino acids long. The CDR3 loop is CAGRRGVGETQYF. Written as DNA, the CDR3 is TGTGCCGGCAGGCGGGGGGTAGGGGAGACCCAGTACTTC.

This chain links TRBV7-2 with TRBJ1-4; 7 bases map to TRBD1. CDR3 length: 14 amino acids. Germline lookup yields CDR1 SGHTA and CDR2 FQGNSA. The J segment lost 7 bases and the V segment lost 5 bases, leaving 7 bases of the junction unmatched. The CDR3 bases are TGTGCCAGCAGCCTACAGGGGATCGGTGAAAAACTGTTTTTT. Translating it yields CASSLQGIGEKLFF.

This clonotype has only a few counts. The chain combines TRBV7-4 with TRBJ2-5; D call uncertain. V was cut by 7 bases and J by 5 bases, with 11 bases left in between. Germline CDR1 is SGHVT and CDR2 is SQSDAQ. CDR3 length: 12 residues. The CDR3 loop reads CASTTVVETQYF. The CDR3, as DNA: TGTGCCAGCACCACCGTGGTGGAGACCCAGTACTTC.

The V and J genes are TRBV19 and TRBJ1-2; D is unclear. The CDR3 contains 14 residues. V was shortened by 6 bases and J by 1 base, with 12 bases between the two germline ends. The germline V gene encodes CDR1 LNHDA and CDR2 SQIVND (reference sequence). The CDR3 region is CASRRQQLNYGYTF. As DNA, the CDR3 is TGTGCCAGTAGGCGGCAGCAACTTAACTATGGCTACACCTTC.

This clonotype was detected a few times. V usage is TRBV6-2 or TRBV6-3 and J usage is TRBJ2-2; D is unresolved. This CDR3 is built from 14 residues. The ends were cut back, 6 bases at V and 4 bases at J, with 12 bases in the middle. The germline CDR1 and CDR2 sequences are MNHEY and SVGEGT. The CDR3 reads CASSEALGTGELFF. CDR3 DNA sequence: TGTGCCAGCAGCGAGGCGCTTGGCACCGGGGAGCTGTTTTTT.

This clonotype has a handful of counts. CDR3 loop: CASSFGHPETQYF. The CDR3 DNA follows: TGTGCCAGCAGTTTCGGACACCCAGAGACCCAGTACTTC. The chain carries TRBV12-3 or TRBV12-4 and TRBJ2-5; TRBD1 is a possible D gene (5 bases). Trimming cost V 3 bases and J 4 bases, with 9 bases left between them. This CDR3 has 13 amino acids.

The chain has TRBV27 and TRBJ2-5; D not certain. Germline-derived CDR1 and CDR2 are MNHEY and SMNVEV (reference sequence). The CDR3 runs to 12 residues. V was cut by 9 bases and J by 0 bases, with 8 bases left in between. The DNA for the CDR3 is TGTGCCAGTGGTGGTTACCAAGAGACCCAGTACTTC. It encodes CASGGYQETQYF.

The rearrangement links TRBV7-9 to TRBJ2-1; D not certain. Trimming cost V 5 bases and J 6 bases, with 14 bases left between them. The length of the CDR3 is 14 residues. Germline V lookup: CDR1 SEHNR, CDR2 FQNEAQ (reference sequence). The CDR3 loop reads CASSPPDPANEQFF. The DNA of the CDR3 is TGTGCCAGCAGCCCCCCGGACCCTGCCAATGAGCAGTTCTTC.

This clonotype was counted between two and nine times. The J gene is TRBJ1-5, the V gene TRBV7-9; D is undetermined. Trimming pared 0 bases from V and 9 bases from J, leaving 9 bases between. Germline V CDR1 and CDR2: SEHNR, FQNEAQ (reference sequence). The CDR3 totals 13 residues. Here the CDR3 DNA reads TGTGCCAGCAGCTTAGCGCTTGGTTCGCCCCAGCATTTT. This codes for CASSLALGSPQHF.

This clonotype came up many times. The chain has TRBV7-2 and TRBJ2-3; D is possibly TRBD2 (5 bases). The CDR3 length is 14 residues. V lost 2 bases and J 4 bases, leaving 10 bases between the germline ends. CDR1 and CDR2 (germline): SGHTA, FQGNSA. CDR3 residues: CASSLLGDPDTQYF. The DNA for the CDR3 is TGTGCCAGCAGCTTATTGGGAGACCCAGATACGCAGTATTTT.

In DNA form, the CDR3 reads TGCGCCAGCAGCCAGCCGGGGACAGGGACCCAGTACTTC. It is translated as CASSQPGTGTQYF. The genes are TRBV5-1 and TRBJ2-5, with 8 positions matching TRBD1. Germline CDR1 and CDR2: SGHRS and YFSETQ. V shed 4 bases and J 7 bases; nucleotides not matched to a gene: 6. The CDR3 runs to 13 residues.

The rearrangement links TRBV6-1 to TRBJ1-1, with 9 bases lining up with TRBD1. V shed 6 bases and J 5 bases; nucleotides not matched to a gene: 4. The germline gives CDR1 MNHNS, CDR2 SASEGT. The CDR3 totals 13 residues. The CDR3 spells CASRKQGATEAFF. For the CDR3, the DNA is TGTGCCAGCAGGAAACAGGGGGCGACTGAAGCTTTCTTT.